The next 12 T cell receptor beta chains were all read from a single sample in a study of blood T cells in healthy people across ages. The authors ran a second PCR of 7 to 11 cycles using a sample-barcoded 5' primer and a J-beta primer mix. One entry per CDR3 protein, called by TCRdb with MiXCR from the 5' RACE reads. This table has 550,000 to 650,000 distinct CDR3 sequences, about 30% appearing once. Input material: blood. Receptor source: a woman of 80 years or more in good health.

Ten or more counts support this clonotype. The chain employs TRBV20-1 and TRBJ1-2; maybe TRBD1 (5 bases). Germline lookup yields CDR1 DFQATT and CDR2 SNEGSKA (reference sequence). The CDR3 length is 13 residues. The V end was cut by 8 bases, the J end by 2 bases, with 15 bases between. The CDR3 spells CSPRGGVNYGYTF. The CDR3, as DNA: TGCAGTCCCCGGGGGGGGGTAAACTATGGCTACACCTTC.

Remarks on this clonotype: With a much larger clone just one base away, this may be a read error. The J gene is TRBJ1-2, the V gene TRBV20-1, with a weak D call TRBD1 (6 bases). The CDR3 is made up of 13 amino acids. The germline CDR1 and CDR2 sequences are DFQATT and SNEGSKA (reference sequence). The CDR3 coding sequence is TGCAGTGCACCACAATACAGGGTAACTGGCCACACCTTC. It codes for CSAPQYRVTGHTF.

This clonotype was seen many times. Here the CDR3 reads CASSFQDLTSETQYF. The CDR3 nucleotides are TGTGCCAGCAGCTTTCAGGACTTGACGTCGGAGACCCAGTACTTC. V usage is TRBV7-2 and J usage is TRBJ2-5, with D perhaps TRBD2 (5 bases). Trimming removed 3 bases at V and 5 bases at J, with 16 bases between. The CDR3 sequence is 15 residues long. Germline CDR1 is SGHTA and CDR2 is FQGNSA.

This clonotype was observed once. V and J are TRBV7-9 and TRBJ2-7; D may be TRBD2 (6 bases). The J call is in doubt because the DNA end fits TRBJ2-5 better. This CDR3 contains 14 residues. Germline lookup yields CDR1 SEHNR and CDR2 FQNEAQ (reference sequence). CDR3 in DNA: TGTGCCAGCAGCTTATCGGGGGTCTTTGAGACCCAGTACTTC. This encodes CASSLSGVFETQYF.

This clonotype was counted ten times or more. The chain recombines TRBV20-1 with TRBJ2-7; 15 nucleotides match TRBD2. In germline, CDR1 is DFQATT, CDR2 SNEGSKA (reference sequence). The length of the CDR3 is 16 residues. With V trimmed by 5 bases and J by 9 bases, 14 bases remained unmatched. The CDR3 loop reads CSARPGTSGGLAGQYF. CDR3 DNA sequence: TGCAGTGCTCGTCCCGGGACTAGCGGGGGGCTCGCTGGGCAGTACTTC.

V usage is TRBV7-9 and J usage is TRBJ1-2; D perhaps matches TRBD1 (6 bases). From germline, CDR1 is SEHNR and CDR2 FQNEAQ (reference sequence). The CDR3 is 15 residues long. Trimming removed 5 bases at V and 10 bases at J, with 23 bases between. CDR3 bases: TGTGCCAGCAGCCCCGGGACAAGCTTTTCGGCTGACTACACCTTC. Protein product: CASSPGTSFSADYTF.

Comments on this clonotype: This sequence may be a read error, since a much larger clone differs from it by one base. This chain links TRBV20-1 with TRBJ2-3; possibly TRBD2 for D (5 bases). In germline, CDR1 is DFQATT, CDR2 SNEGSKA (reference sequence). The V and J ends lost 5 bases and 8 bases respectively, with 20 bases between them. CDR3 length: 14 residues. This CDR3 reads CSAGRAVGPRTQYF. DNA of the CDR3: TGCAGTGCTGGACGAGCGGTTGGCCCCCGTACGCAGTATTTT.

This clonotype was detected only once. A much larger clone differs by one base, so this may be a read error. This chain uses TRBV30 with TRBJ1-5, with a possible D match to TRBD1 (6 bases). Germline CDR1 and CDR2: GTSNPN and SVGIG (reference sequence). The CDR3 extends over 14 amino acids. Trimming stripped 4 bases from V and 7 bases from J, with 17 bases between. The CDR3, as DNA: TGTGCCTGGACCTCCAGGAACAGGGCCCAGCCCCAGCATTTT. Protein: CAWTSRNRAQPQHF.

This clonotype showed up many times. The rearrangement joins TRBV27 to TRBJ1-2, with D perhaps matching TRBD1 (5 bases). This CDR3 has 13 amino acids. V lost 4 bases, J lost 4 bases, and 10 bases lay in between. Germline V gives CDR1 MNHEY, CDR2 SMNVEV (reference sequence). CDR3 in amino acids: CASSSDKGYGYTF. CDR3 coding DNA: TGTGCCAGCAGTTCGGACAAGGGCTATGGCTACACCTTC.

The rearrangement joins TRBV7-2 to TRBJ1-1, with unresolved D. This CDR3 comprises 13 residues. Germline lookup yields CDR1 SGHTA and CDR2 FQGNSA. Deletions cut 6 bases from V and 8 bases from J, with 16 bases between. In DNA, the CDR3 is TGTGCCAGCAGGTCCCTGGCCATAGGGGAAGCTTTCTTT. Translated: CASRSLAIGEAFF.

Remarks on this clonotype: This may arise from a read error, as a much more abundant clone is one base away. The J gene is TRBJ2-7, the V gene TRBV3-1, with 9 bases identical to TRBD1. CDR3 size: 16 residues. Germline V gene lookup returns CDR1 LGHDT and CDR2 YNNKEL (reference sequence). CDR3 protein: CACRTGQGSPSYEQYF. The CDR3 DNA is TGTGCCTGCAGGACGGGACAGGGATCCCCATCCTACGAGCAGTACTTC.

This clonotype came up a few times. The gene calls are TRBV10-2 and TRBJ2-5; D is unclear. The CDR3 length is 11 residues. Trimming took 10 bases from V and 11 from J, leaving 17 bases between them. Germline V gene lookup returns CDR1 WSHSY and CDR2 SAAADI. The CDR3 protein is CATMGDNEQYF. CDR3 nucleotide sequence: TGCGCCACAATGGGTGACAATGAGCAGTACTTC.